These 12 T cell receptor beta chains originate from one sample sequenced in a study of cytomegalovirus exposure and HLA in healthy donors. The method was immunoSEQ multiplex PCR; TCRdb's version includes in-frame clones alone and lacks a portion of them. The sample contains around 150,000 clones, 88% of which appear only once. The sequencing input was PBMCs. These receptor sequences come from a man in his late teens or twenties in good health and CMV-seronegative.

CDR3 sequence: CASSPPSGGRGEQFF. Written as DNA, the CDR3 is TGTGCCAGCAGCCCCCCTAGCGGGGGGCGGGGGGAGCAGTTCTTC. The V and J genes are TRBV11-3 and TRBJ2-1, with TRBD2 identical over 11 bases. Trimming cost V 5 bases and J 10 bases; bases outside gene matches: 10. CDR1 is SGHNT and CDR2 is YENEEA in the germline V gene. This CDR3 is 15 amino acids long.

The rearrangement joins TRBV9 to TRBJ1-5; TRBD1 aligns across 8 bases. The junction had 7 bases not matched to a gene; V was cut back by 4 bases and J by 7 bases. Germline V lookup: CDR1 SGDLS, CDR2 YYNGEE. The CDR3 contains 14 residues. CDR3 sequence (DNA): TGTGCCAGCAGCCCCCAGGGGGCAGGACAGCCCCAGCATTTT. It is translated as CASSPQGAGQPQHF.

This sequence joins TRBV28 and TRBJ1-1, with D tentatively TRBD1 (5 bases). Germline CDR1 reads MDHEN; CDR2 reads SYDVKM. This CDR3 is built from 12 residues. The V and J ends lost 7 bases and 7 bases respectively, with 13 bases between them. DNA for the CDR3: TGTGCCAGCAATAGACAGTGGGGTGAAGCTTTCTTT. Its translation: CASNRQWGEAFF.

The genes are TRBV9 and TRBJ2-3, with a possible D match to TRBD2 (6 bases). Trimming shortened V by 2 bases and J by 4 bases, and 17 bases separated the two germline ends. Germline V gene lookup returns CDR1 SGDLS and CDR2 YYNGEE. The CDR3 extends over 16 amino acids. CDR3 residues: CASSVLANPKSDTQYF. In nucleotides, the CDR3 is TGTGCCAGCAGCGTCCTAGCGAACCCGAAGTCAGATACGCAGTATTTT. The whole variable domain, filled in from reference TRBV9 and TRBJ2-3, reads DSGVTQTPKHLITATGQRVTLRCSPRSGDLSVYWYQQSLDQGLQFLIQYYNGEERAKGNILERFSAQQFPDLHSELNLSSLELGDSALYFCASSVLANPKSDTQYFGPGTRLTVL.

The rearrangement uses TRBV5-5 and TRBJ1-4; weak D call: TRBD1 (5 bases). The CDR3 extends over 18 amino acids. Trimming cost V 0 bases and J 4 bases, with 19 bases left between them. The germline CDR1 and CDR2 sequences are SGHKS and YYEKEE (reference sequence). CDR3 sequence (DNA): TGTGCCAGCAGCTTGGGTGGGGCAGACACAGGTTTTAATGAAAAACTGTTTTTT. It specifies CASSLGGADTGFNEKLFF.

The J gene is TRBJ2-7, the V gene TRBV10-1, with 9 positions matching TRBD2. V lost 8 bases to trimming and J lost 5 bases; unmatched junction nucleotides: 7. Germline CDR1 is WNHNN and CDR2 is SYGVQD (reference sequence). The CDR3 consists of 13 residues. The CDR3 sequence is CASGTGGRDEQYF. The DNA for the CDR3 is TGCGCCAGCGGGACCGGCGGGAGGGACGAGCAGTACTTC.

This clone has more than one count but fewer than ten. The V call is TRBV7-2, the J call TRBJ2-7; the D gene is possibly TRBD1 (6 bases). V was cut by 3 bases and J by 7 bases, with 10 bases left in between. In germline, CDR1 is SGHTA, CDR2 FQGNSA. This CDR3 comprises 12 residues. The CDR3: CASSFTGSEQYV. CDR3 sequence (DNA): TGTGCCAGCAGCTTCACAGGGAGTGAGCAGTACGTC.

The chain couples TRBV2 to TRBJ2-3; TRBD2 matches at 11 bases. The CDR3 contains 16 residues. Germline V CDR1 and CDR2: SNHLY, FYNNEI. Unmatched junction bases numbered 8, after V lost 6 bases and J lost 3 bases. The DNA of the CDR3 is TGTGCCAGCAGCGTTCCACTAGCGGGAGCAACAGATACGCAGTATTTT. Amino acids: CASSVPLAGATDTQYF.

This clone was detected only once. The chain employs TRBV5-1 and TRBJ2-1; 15 nucleotides agree with TRBD2. Germline V lookup: CDR1 SGHRS, CDR2 YFSETQ. This CDR3 comprises 18 residues. The ends lost 1 base at V and 10 bases at J; junction bases unmatched: 12. The CDR3 here is CASSLSNSRTSGGAEQFF. The DNA of the CDR3 is TGCGCCAGCAGCTTGTCAAATTCTAGGACTAGCGGGGGGGCCGAGCAGTTCTTC.

V gene TRBV29-1 combines with J gene TRBJ1-2; TRBD1 matches 7 bases. Germline assignment: CDR1 SQVTM and CDR2 ANQGSEA. CDR3 length: 13 residues. V lost 5 bases to trimming and J lost 6 bases; unmatched junction nucleotides: 9. CDR3 sequence: CSVHQGVFNGYTF. As DNA, the CDR3 is TGCAGCGTTCATCAGGGGGTGTTCAATGGCTACACCTTC.

The chain joins TRBV6-1 to TRBJ1-5; D is unresolved. V was pared by 1 base and J by 4 bases, with 11 bases between. Germline lookup yields CDR1 MNHNS and CDR2 SASEGT. This CDR3 contains 15 residues. CDR3 nucleotide sequence: TGTGCCAGCAGTGAAGTAGGAGGGTGGAATCAGCCCCAGCATTTT. Encoded protein: CASSEVGGWNQPQHF.

For the CDR3, the DNA is TGTGCCAGCACCCGACGGCCTTGGCGGGAGGCCGATACGCAGTATTTT. It specifies CASTRRPWREADTQYF. The gene calls are TRBV27 and TRBJ2-3; 8 bases match TRBD2. Trimming removed 7 bases from V and 6 bases from J; junction bases left unmatched: 15. Germline V CDR1 and CDR2: MNHEY, SMNVEV (reference sequence). The CDR3 runs to 16 residues.